This is a list of T cell receptor beta chains from one sample in a study of T cell changes during pregnancy in multiple sclerosis. TCRdb's table, derived via immunoSEQ multiplex PCR, lists solely in-frame clones and lacks some. The sample carries approximately 36,000 clones, roughly 93% recorded once. Here the sequenced sample was CD4+ T cells from peripheral blood mononuclear cells, taken in the first trimester of pregnancy. These receptors all stem from a female donor with multiple sclerosis, enrolled in a pregnancy study. CDR3s include the opening cysteine and the closing phenylalanine or tryptophan. Each record gives: clone size, J gene, V gene, D gene, CDR3 protein, CDR3 DNA. A D gene is named only where the DNA matches it firmly. Size is stated for part of the rows, as once, few or many counts, or as a class when the clone is expanded.

abundance: NA
j_gene: TRBJ2-3
v_gene: TRBV28
d_gene: TRBD2
CDR3aa: CASSLSRLAPDTQYF
CDR3nt: TGTGCCAGCAGTTTATCTCGACTAGCCCCAGATACGCAGTATTTT

abundance: NA
j_gene: TRBJ1-3
v_gene: TRBV7-9
d_gene: NA
CDR3aa: CASSLAQNTIYF
CDR3nt: TGTGCCAGCAGCTTAGCTCAAAACACCATATATTTT

abundance: NA
j_gene: TRBJ1-2
v_gene: TRBV6-1
d_gene: NA
CDR3aa: CASSEAGGGRDGYTF
CDR3nt: TGTGCCAGCAGTGAAGCGGGCGGGGGACGTGATGGCTACACCTTC

abundance: NA
j_gene: TRBJ1-5
v_gene: TRBV2
d_gene: NA
CDR3aa: CASREPGSRGYQPQHF
CDR3nt: TGTGCCAGCAGGGAACCGGGATCCAGGGGATATCAGCCCCAGCATTTT

abundance: NA
j_gene: TRBJ2-3
v_gene: TRBV4-2
d_gene: NA
CDR3aa: CASSQRHEADTQYF
CDR3nt: TGTGCCAGCAGCCAACGCCATGAGGCAGATACGCAGTATTTT

abundance: NA
j_gene: TRBJ1-2
v_gene: TRBV2
d_gene: NA
CDR3aa: CASREDSNYGYTF
CDR3nt: TGTGCCAGCAGGGAGGACAGTAACTATGGCTACACCTTC

abundance: NA
j_gene: TRBJ2-7
v_gene: TRBV7-2
d_gene: NA
CDR3aa: CASSGGQRPFYEQYF
CDR3nt: TGTGCCAGCAGCGGTGGACAGAGACCATTCTACGAGCAGTACTTC

abundance: NA
j_gene: TRBJ2-3
v_gene: TRBV2
d_gene: NA
CDR3aa: CASKTRGTDTQYF
CDR3nt: TGTGCCAGCAAGACCCGAGGGACAGATACGCAGTATTTT

abundance: NA
j_gene: TRBJ2-7
v_gene: TRBV10-3
d_gene: TRBD2
CDR3aa: CAISEYAGGSYEQYF
CDR3nt: TGTGCCATCAGTGAGTACGCGGGAGGGTCCTACGAGCAGTACTTC

abundance: NA
j_gene: TRBJ1-5
v_gene: TRBV15
d_gene: NA
CDR3aa: CATSRDVGMAGKPQHF
CDR3nt: TGTGCCACCAGCAGAGATGTGGGGATGGCAGGGAAGCCCCAGCATTTT

abundance: NA
j_gene: TRBJ1-1
v_gene: TRBV2
d_gene: TRBD1
CDR3aa: CASSYGTGRGTEAFF
CDR3nt: TGTGCCAGCAGTTACGGGACAGGCCGTGGCACTGAAGCTTTCTTT

abundance: NA
j_gene: TRBJ2-4
v_gene: TRBV9
d_gene: NA
CDR3aa: CASSVGGLNIQYF
CDR3nt: TGTGCCAGCAGCGTAGGGGGCCTAAACATTCAGTACTTC

abundance: NA
j_gene: TRBJ2-2
v_gene: TRBV19
d_gene: NA
CDR3aa: CASSTRGGSGELFF
CDR3nt: TGTGCCAGTAGTACCCGAGGCGGGTCCGGGGAGCTGTTTTTT

abundance: NA
j_gene: TRBJ2-7
v_gene: TRBV4-1
d_gene: TRBD2
CDR3aa: CASSQVGGPWNEQYF
CDR3nt: TGCGCCAGCAGCCAAGTGGGAGGGCCATGGAACGAGCAGTACTTC

abundance: NA
j_gene: TRBJ2-7
v_gene: TRBV5-1
d_gene: TRBD2
CDR3aa: CASSLALQVAGAYEQYF
CDR3nt: TGCGCCAGCAGCTTGGCCCTCCAGGTAGCGGGAGCCTACGAGCAGTACTTC

abundance: NA
j_gene: TRBJ1-5
v_gene: TRBV28
d_gene: NA
CDR3aa: CASSILPQPQHF
CDR3nt: TGTGCCAGCAGTATCCTTCCCCAGCCCCAGCATTTT

abundance: NA
j_gene: TRBJ2-1
v_gene: TRBV5-1
d_gene: TRBD1
CDR3aa: CASAFGTGDTNEQFF
CDR3nt: TGCGCCAGCGCCTTTGGGACAGGGGATACAAATGAGCAGTTCTTC

abundance: NA
j_gene: TRBJ1-1
v_gene: TRBV4-2
d_gene: TRBD1
CDR3aa: CASSQEYRGHNEAFF
CDR3nt: TGTGCCAGCAGCCAAGAATACAGGGGGCATAATGAAGCTTTCTTT

abundance: few
j_gene: TRBJ2-2
v_gene: TRBV9
d_gene: NA
CDR3aa: CASTLSGVNTGELFF
CDR3nt: TGTGCCAGCACCCTCTCGGGGGTGAACACCGGGGAGCTGTTTTTT

abundance: NA
j_gene: TRBJ1-5
v_gene: TRBV2
d_gene: NA
CDR3aa: CASSEGAKNSNQPQHF
CDR3nt: TGTGCCAGCAGCGAAGGGGCCAAAAATAGCAATCAGCCCCAGCATTTT

abundance: NA
j_gene: TRBJ1-5
v_gene: TRBV7-2
d_gene: TRBD1
CDR3aa: CASSQGAGNQPQHF
CDR3nt: TGTGCCAGCAGCCAGGGGGCGGGCAATCAGCCCCAGCATTTT

abundance: once
j_gene: TRBJ2-1
v_gene: TRBV27
d_gene: TRBD1
CDR3aa: CASSLPGGNEQFF
CDR3nt: TGTGCCAGCAGTCTTCCAGGGGGCAATGAGCAGTTCTTC

abundance: NA
j_gene: TRBJ1-1
v_gene: TRBV25-1
d_gene: NA
CDR3aa: CASSAWGGQGNTEAFF
CDR3nt: TGTGCCAGCAGTGCCTGGGGGGGCCAAGGGAACACTGAAGCTTTCTTT

abundance: NA
j_gene: TRBJ2-3
v_gene: TRBV5-5
d_gene: NA
CDR3aa: CASSLGARGTQYF
CDR3nt: TGTGCCAGCAGCTTGGGCGCCCGGGGTACGCAGTATTTT

abundance: NA
j_gene: TRBJ1-1
v_gene: TRBV5-6
d_gene: NA
CDR3aa: CASSSGEAFF
CDR3nt: TGTGCCAGCAGCTCAGGGGAAGCTTTCTTT

abundance: NA
j_gene: TRBJ1-2
v_gene: TRBV28
d_gene: NA
CDR3aa: CASSPPRTGGYTF
CDR3nt: TGTGCCAGCAGCCCGCCCAGGACTGGTGGCTACACCTTC

abundance: NA
j_gene: TRBJ2-1
v_gene: TRBV7-9
d_gene: TRBD1
CDR3aa: CASTNQGANEQFF
CDR3nt: TGTGCCAGCACAAACCAGGGGGCGAATGAGCAGTTCTTC

abundance: NA
j_gene: TRBJ1-2
v_gene: TRBV5-1
d_gene: TRBD1
CDR3aa: CASSLARTGGKSRLYGYTF
CDR3nt: TGCGCCAGCAGCTTGGCCCGGACAGGGGGCAAGAGCCGCCTTTATGGCTACACCTTC

abundance: NA
j_gene: TRBJ1-2
v_gene: TRBV15
d_gene: NA
CDR3aa: CATSRVTTGGSYTF
CDR3nt: TGTGCCACCAGCAGAGTAACTACAGGTGGGAGCTACACCTTC

abundance: NA
j_gene: TRBJ2-2
v_gene: TRBV7-2
d_gene: NA
CDR3aa: CASTDRFRATGELFF
CDR3nt: TGTGCCAGCACCGACAGGTTTCGGGCTACCGGGGAGCTGTTTTTT

abundance: NA
j_gene: TRBJ2-3
v_gene: TRBV7-9
d_gene: NA
CDR3aa: CASSLAGQVDTQYF
CDR3nt: TGTGCCAGCAGCTTAGCGGGCCAAGTAGATACGCAGTATTTT

abundance: NA
j_gene: TRBJ2-3
v_gene: TRBV5-1
d_gene: TRBD2
CDR3aa: CASSFSGGYGTDTQYF
CDR3nt: TGCGCCAGCAGCTTCTCGGGGGGATATGGCACAGATACGCAGTATTTT

abundance: NA
j_gene: TRBJ2-2
v_gene: TRBV7-6
d_gene: TRBD1
CDR3aa: CASSTPQGQALGTGELFF
CDR3nt: TGTGCCAGCAGCACGCCACAGGGGCAGGCCCTAGGGACCGGGGAGCTGTTTTTT

abundance: NA
j_gene: TRBJ2-3
v_gene: TRBV5-1
d_gene: TRBD2
CDR3aa: CASSLGLAVGDTQYF
CDR3nt: TGCGCCAGCAGCTTGGGACTAGCGGTGGGGGATACGCAGTATTTT

abundance: NA
j_gene: TRBJ1-3
v_gene: TRBV28
d_gene: NA
CDR3aa: CASSFGDAVFGNTIYF
CDR3nt: TGTGCCAGCAGTTTCGGCGACGCGGTTTTTGGAAACACCATATATTTT

abundance: NA
j_gene: TRBJ2-1
v_gene: TRBV7-5
d_gene: NA
CDR3aa: CVRSFPLVAGNYNEQFF
CDR3nt: TGTGTCAGAAGCTTTCCCCTCGTAGCGGGAAATTACAATGAGCAGTTCTTC

abundance: few
j_gene: TRBJ2-7
v_gene: TRBV7-9
d_gene: NA
CDR3aa: CASSLGQNSYEQYF
CDR3nt: TGTGCCAGCAGCTTAGGACAGAATTCCTACGAGCAGTACTTC

abundance: NA
j_gene: TRBJ1-1
v_gene: TRBV19
d_gene: NA
CDR3aa: CASSPSGETEAFF
CDR3nt: TGTGCCAGTAGTCCATCGGGGGAAACTGAAGCTTTCTTT

abundance: NA
j_gene: TRBJ2-7
v_gene: TRBV7-2
d_gene: NA
CDR3aa: CASSLLGPAHSYEQYF
CDR3nt: TGTGCCAGCAGCTTATTGGGGCCTGCCCACTCCTACGAGCAGTACTTC

abundance: NA
j_gene: TRBJ1-3
v_gene: TRBV5-1
d_gene: NA
CDR3aa: CASSLAQAPSGNTIYF
CDR3nt: TGCGCCAGCAGCTTGGCACAGGCCCCCTCTGGAAACACCATATATTTT